Listed below are T cell receptor beta chains from one sample, sequenced in a study of CD8+ T cells in alopecia areata. Some clones are missing from TCRdb's copy, which holds only in-frame ones; the method was immunoSEQ multiplex PCR. The sample gives 200,000 to 250,000 clones, roughly 64% of which show up once; 4.2% is in the top ten. The sequenced sample was CD4+ T cells sorted from blood, obtained at week 4, from a patient treated with tofacitinib. Every receptor here comes from a human donor with alopecia areata. Each CDR3 is given with its conserved first and last residue. Fields, in order: CDR3 protein, J gene, V gene.

CSVGDGDYEQYF,TRBJ2-7,TRBV29-1
CSAGDETQYF,TRBJ2-5,TRBV20-1
CASSPRRGETQYF,TRBJ2-5,TRBV27
CASSLGLAGAEEFF,TRBJ2-1,TRBV7-2
CASSFGQGSNSPLHF,TRBJ1-6,TRBV5-1
CASSRDRGLHSQYF,TRBJ2-4,TRBV5-6
CASSRVQNTEAFF,TRBJ1-1,TRBV7-2
CASSSLAGGKDTQYF,TRBJ2-3,TRBV27
CASSPRAQTRQSQPQHF,TRBJ1-5,TRBV18
CSPGVSYGYTF,TRBJ1-2,TRBV20-1
CASSFRDGSYEQYF,TRBJ2-7,TRBV7-2
CSVRGQGSGYGYTF,TRBJ1-2,TRBV29-1
CSGGEQPSSGGEQYF,TRBJ2-7,TRBV29-1
CATSRDSRTGYGYTF,TRBJ1-2,TRBV15
CSVKNTEAFF,TRBJ1-1,TRBV29-1
CASGLAQGDYEQYF,TRBJ2-7,TRBV12-5
CASSTSTGFLTEAFF,TRBJ1-1,TRBV5-1
CASSQSKRTGAPMNTEAFF,TRBJ1-1,TRBV23-1
CSVEEGTRGETQYF,TRBJ2-5,TRBV29-1
CAIITGGWGGGNSYEQYF,TRBJ2-7,TRBV27
CAWSPGSAMGEKLFF,TRBJ1-4,TRBV30
CAWSGGAGAKNIQYF,TRBJ2-4,TRBV30
CASRGTLSYEQYF,TRBJ2-7,TRBV6-5
CASSLGGADNSPLHF,TRBJ1-6,TRBV5-1
CAWSLGPVAGYTF,TRBJ1-2,TRBV30
CASSFRDREADTQYF,TRBJ2-3,TRBV14
CASSPLQASGANVLTF,TRBJ2-6,TRBV4-3
CAWAGPTGLGVGVQSGANVLTF,TRBJ2-6,TRBV30
CASSPALGDRGTYEQYF,TRBJ2-7,TRBV7-9
CASSPPASKIPDTQYF,TRBJ2-3,TRBV18
CASSSMGVNEQFF,TRBJ2-1,TRBV4-1
CASSPQTVRVPQHF,TRBJ1-5,TRBV7-8
CASSPQGQAEAFF,TRBJ1-1,TRBV5-1
CAWSDVRRVAFF,TRBJ1-1,TRBV30
CAWSVQGGYTF,TRBJ1-2,TRBV30
CASSPGLLYEQYF,TRBJ2-7,TRBV7-2
CAISEPDSPLHF,TRBJ1-6,TRBV10-3
CAQGDWETQYF,TRBJ2-5,TRBV30
CASSLLAGGTNEQFF,TRBJ2-1,TRBV6-5
CASSALTSGDDYEQYF,TRBJ2-7,TRBV19
CASSPGTGGGRAYEQYF,TRBJ2-7,TRBV5-4
CSTRLAGGNEQFF,TRBJ2-1,TRBV29-1
CATGQPGSDGYTF,TRBJ1-2,TRBV10-3
CAISAVWNTEAFF,TRBJ1-1,TRBV10-3
CASSLTDRGEAFF,TRBJ1-1,TRBV5-1
CAWMAPSPARAFF,TRBJ1-1,TRBV30
CASSLGGQGTRGYTF,TRBJ1-2,TRBV7-9